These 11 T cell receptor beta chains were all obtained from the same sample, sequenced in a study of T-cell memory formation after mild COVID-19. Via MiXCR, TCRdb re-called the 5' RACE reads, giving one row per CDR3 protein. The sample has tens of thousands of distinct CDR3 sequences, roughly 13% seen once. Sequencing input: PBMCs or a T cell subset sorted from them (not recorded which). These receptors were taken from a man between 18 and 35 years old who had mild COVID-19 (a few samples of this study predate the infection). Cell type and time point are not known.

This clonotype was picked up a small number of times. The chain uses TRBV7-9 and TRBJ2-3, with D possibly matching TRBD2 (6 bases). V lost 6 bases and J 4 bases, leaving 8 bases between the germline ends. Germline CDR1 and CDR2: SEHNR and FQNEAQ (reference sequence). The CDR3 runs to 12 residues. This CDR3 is CASRTGADTQYF. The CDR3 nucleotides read TGTGCCAGCAGGACGGGAGCAGATACGCAGTATTTT. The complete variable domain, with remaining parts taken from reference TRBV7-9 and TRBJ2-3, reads DTGVSQNPRHKITKRGQNVTFRCDPISEHNRLYWYRQTLGQGPEFLTYFQNEAQLEKSRLLSDRFSAERPKGSFSTLEIQRTEQGDSAMYLCASRTGADTQYFGPGTRLTVL.

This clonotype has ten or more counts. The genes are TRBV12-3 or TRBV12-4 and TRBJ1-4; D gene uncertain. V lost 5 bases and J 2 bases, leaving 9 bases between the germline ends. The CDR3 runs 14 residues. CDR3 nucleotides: TGTGCCAGCAGTCCTAGTGGGACTAATGAAAAACTGTTTTTT. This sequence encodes CASSPSGTNEKLFF.

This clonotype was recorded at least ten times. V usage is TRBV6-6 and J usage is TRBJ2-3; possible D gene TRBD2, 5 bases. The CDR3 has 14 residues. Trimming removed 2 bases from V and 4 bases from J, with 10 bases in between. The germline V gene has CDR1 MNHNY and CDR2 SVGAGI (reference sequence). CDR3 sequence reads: CASSYVANADTQYF. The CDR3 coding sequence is TGTGCCAGCAGTTACGTAGCGAACGCAGATACGCAGTATTTT.

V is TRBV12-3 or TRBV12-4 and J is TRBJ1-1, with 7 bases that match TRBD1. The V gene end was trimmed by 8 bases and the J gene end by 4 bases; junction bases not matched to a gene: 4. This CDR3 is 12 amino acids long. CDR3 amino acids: CASVQGITEAFF. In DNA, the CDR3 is TGTGCCAGCGTACAGGGGATCACTGAAGCTTTCTTT.

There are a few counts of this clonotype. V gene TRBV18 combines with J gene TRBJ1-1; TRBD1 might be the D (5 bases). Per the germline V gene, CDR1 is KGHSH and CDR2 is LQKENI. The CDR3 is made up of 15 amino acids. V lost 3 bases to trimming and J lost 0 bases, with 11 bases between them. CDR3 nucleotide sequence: TGTGCCAGCTCACCCCCTCAGGGAGTGAACACTGAAGCTTTCTTT. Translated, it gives CASSPPQGVNTEAFF.

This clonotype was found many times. The CDR3 is CASSQETESGGARYEQFF. Here the CDR3 DNA reads TGCGCCAGCAGCCAAGAGACGGAGAGCGGGGGGGCCCGGTATGAGCAGTTCTTC. The chain joins TRBV4-1 to TRBJ2-1, with 10 bases matching TRBD2. CDR3 length: 18 residues. V trimming: 0 bases; J trimming: 8 bases; junction bases outside the gene matches: 13. Germline CDR1 MGHRA, CDR2 YSYEKL.

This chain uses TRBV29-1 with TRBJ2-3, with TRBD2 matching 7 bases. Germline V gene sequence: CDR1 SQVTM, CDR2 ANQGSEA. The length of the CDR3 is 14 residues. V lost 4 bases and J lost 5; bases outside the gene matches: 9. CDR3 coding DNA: TGCAGCGTTGTCCCCGCGGGGAGGGGAGATACGCAGTATTTT. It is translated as CSVVPAGRGDTQYF.

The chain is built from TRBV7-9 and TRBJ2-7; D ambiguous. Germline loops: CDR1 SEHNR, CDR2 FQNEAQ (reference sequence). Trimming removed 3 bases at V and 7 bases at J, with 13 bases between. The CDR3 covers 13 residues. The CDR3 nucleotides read TGTGCCAGCAGCTTTTCCGTGGGCACGGAGCAGTACTTC. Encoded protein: CASSFSVGTEQYF.

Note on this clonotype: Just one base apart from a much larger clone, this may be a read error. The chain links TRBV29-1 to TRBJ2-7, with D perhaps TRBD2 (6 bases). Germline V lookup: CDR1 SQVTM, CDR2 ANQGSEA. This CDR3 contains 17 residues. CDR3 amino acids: CIVEGVIRQGGENEQYF. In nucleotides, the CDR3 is TGCATCGTTGAAGGAGTCATCCGCCAGGGAGGAGAGAACGAGCAGTACTTC.

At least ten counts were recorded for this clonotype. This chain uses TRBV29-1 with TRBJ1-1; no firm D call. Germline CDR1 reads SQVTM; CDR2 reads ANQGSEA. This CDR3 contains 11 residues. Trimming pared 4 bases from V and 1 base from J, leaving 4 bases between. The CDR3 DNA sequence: TGCAGCGTTGCAAGGAACACTGAAGCTTTCTTT. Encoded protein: CSVARNTEAFF.

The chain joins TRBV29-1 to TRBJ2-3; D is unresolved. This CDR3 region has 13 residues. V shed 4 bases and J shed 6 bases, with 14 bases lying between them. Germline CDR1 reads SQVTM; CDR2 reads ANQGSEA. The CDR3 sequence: CSVVSQTRDTQYF. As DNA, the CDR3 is TGCAGCGTTGTTTCCCAAACAAGGGATACGCAGTATTTT.